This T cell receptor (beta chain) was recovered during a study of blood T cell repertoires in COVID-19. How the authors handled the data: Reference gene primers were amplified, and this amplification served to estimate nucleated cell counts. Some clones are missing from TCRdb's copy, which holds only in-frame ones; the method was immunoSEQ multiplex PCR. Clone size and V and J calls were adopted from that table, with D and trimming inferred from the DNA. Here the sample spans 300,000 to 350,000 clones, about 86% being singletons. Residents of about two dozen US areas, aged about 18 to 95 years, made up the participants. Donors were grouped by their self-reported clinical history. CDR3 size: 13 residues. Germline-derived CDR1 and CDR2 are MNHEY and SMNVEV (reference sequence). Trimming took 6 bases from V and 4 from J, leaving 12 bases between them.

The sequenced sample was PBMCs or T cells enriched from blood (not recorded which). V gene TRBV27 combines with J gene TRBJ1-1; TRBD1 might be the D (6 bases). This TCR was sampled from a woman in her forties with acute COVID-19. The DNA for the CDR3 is TGTGCCAGCAGCCACAGGGTGGGCACTGAAGCTTTCTTT. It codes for CASSHRVGTEAFF.